The 22 T cell receptor beta chains in this list originate from one sample, sequenced in a study of blood T cell dynamics during melanoma immunotherapy. Generated by immunoSEQ multiplex PCR, the TCRdb table keeps only in-frame clones and is missing some. Among over 10,000 clones listed, around 90% were seen once. Time point described: week 3, after first cycle of checkpoint inhibitor. The sample consisted of effector memory CD8+ T cells from blood, taken from a patient treated with checkpoint blockade. These receptor sequences come from a human donor with melanoma.

CDR3 protein: CASSFLAGTNTGELFF. The CDR3, as DNA: TGTGCCAGCAGTTTTTTAGCGGGGACGAACACCGGGGAGCTGTTTTTT. The chain recombines TRBV27 with TRBJ2-2; 8 bases are shared with TRBD2. The CDR3 runs to 16 residues. Germline V lookup: CDR1 MNHEY, CDR2 SMNVEV (reference sequence). V shed 3 bases, J shed 0 bases, and the junction held 3 bases outside the gene matches.

In its sample, this clone was seen once. The chain is built from TRBV29-1 and TRBJ2-7; D is uncertain. CDR3 length: 11 amino acids. V lost 7 bases to trimming and J lost 2 bases, with 9 bases between them. Germline lookup yields CDR1 SQVTM and CDR2 ANQGSEA. The CDR3 bases are TGCAGCGGAAAAGATACCTACGAGCAGTACTTC. The encoded protein is CSGKDTYEQYF.

The table lists this clone with a count of one. The chain joins TRBV27 to TRBJ2-7; 8 nucleotides align to TRBD2. Trimming took 4 bases from V and 0 from J; bases not matched to a gene: 8. Per germline, CDR1 MNHEY and CDR2 SMNVEV (reference sequence). The CDR3 has 16 amino acids. CDR3 in DNA: TGTGCCAGCAGTTCCATAACCGGGAGGGCCTCCTACGAGCAGTACTTC. Its protein is CASSSITGRASYEQYF.

This chain connects TRBV28 to TRBJ2-2; D uncertain. The CDR3 contains 12 residues. Trimming removed 3 bases at V and 4 bases at J, with 3 bases between. Germline CDR1 reads MDHEN; CDR2 reads SYDVKM. CDR3 sequence reads: CASSFFTGELFF. In nucleotides, the CDR3 is TGTGCCAGCAGTTTTTTCACCGGGGAGCTGTTTTTT.

This clone was detected once. The chain has TRBV10-2 and TRBJ2-5; tentatively, D is TRBD1 (5 bases). CDR3 length: 16 amino acids. V lost 5 bases to trimming and J lost 5 bases, with 21 bases between them. CDR1 is WSHSY, CDR2 SAAADI, per germline. CDR3 protein: CASSPTDIMHWETQYF. CDR3 nucleotide sequence: TGCGCCAGCAGTCCCACGGACATTATGCATTGGGAGACCCAGTACTTC.

The chain combines TRBV15 with TRBJ2-2; 8 bases align to TRBD2. The CDR3 is 18 residues long. Germline trimming cut 1 base from V and 2 bases from J; bases unmatched to any gene: 9. Germline V gene lookup returns CDR1 LNHNV and CDR2 YYDKDF (reference sequence). The CDR3 DNA is TGTGCCACCAGCAGAGGCCCTCAGCGGGAGACAAACACCGGGGAGCTGTTTTTT. As protein: CATSRGPQRETNTGELFF.

The rearrangement joins TRBV25-1 to TRBJ1-2; TRBD1 might be the D (5 bases). In germline, CDR1 is MGHDK, CDR2 SYGVNS. The ends were cut back, 6 bases at V and 8 bases at J, with 19 bases in the middle. There are 14 residues in the CDR3. CDR3 region: CASSPGGGFSGYTF. The CDR3 coding sequence is TGTGCCAGCAGCCCTGGGGGGGGGTTTAGCGGCTACACCTTC.

The chain couples TRBV5-4 to TRBJ1-1, with D possibly matching TRBD1 (5 bases). V shed 4 bases and J shed 4 bases, with 17 bases lying between them. This CDR3 has 15 amino acids. From germline, CDR1 is SGHNT and CDR2 YYREEE (reference sequence). The CDR3 DNA reads as TGTGCCAGCAGCCCGGACGGGGTAGGGGTCACTGAAGCTTTCTTT. It is translated as CASSPDGVGVTEAFF.

The chain joins TRBV11-2 to TRBJ1-4, with D perhaps matching TRBD1 (6 bases). The V end was cut by 0 bases, the J end by 6 bases, with 20 bases between. Germline-derived CDR1 and CDR2 are SGHAT and FQNNGV. The CDR3 has 18 amino acids. This CDR3 is CASSLEPVLRGGYEKLFF. The DNA of the CDR3 is TGTGCCAGCAGCTTAGAGCCCGTGCTCAGGGGTGGATATGAAAAACTGTTTTTT.

The chain uses TRBV15 and TRBJ2-7, with D possibly being TRBD2 (7 bases). Germline assignment: CDR1 LNHNV and CDR2 YYDKDF (reference sequence). Trimming removed 4 bases from V and 9 bases from J, with 16 bases in between. This CDR3 contains 13 residues. The CDR3 is CATSNPGGQGQYF. Here the CDR3 DNA reads TGTGCCACCAGCAACCCCGGGGGGCAGGGGCAGTACTTC.

The V and J genes are TRBV6-5 and TRBJ2-7; 11 bases match TRBD2. V gave up 5 bases and J gave up 2 bases; unmatched junction bases: 2. Germline V gene lookup returns CDR1 MNHEY and CDR2 SVGAGI. This CDR3 region has 14 residues. The CDR3 DNA follows: TGTGCCAGCAGTCCGGGACTAGCGGCCTACGAGCAGTACTTC. Protein: CASSPGLAAYEQYF.

The chain has TRBV6-1 and TRBJ1-1; no firm D call. The V end lost 6 bases, the J end lost 4 bases, and 9 bases lay between the germline ends. CDR3 length equals 12 residues. Germline assignment: CDR1 MNHNS and CDR2 SASEGT. CDR3 nucleotides: TGTGCCAGCAGGAGTGGCTCCACTGAAGCTTTCTTT. Translation gives CASRSGSTEAFF.

This chain's CDR3 is CASSQAGDGRHTEAFF. The CDR3 bases are TGCGCCAGCAGCCAAGCCGGGGACGGGAGGCACACTGAAGCTTTCTTT. This chain connects TRBV4-1 to TRBJ1-1; maybe TRBD1 (5 bases). Germline-derived CDR1 and CDR2 are MGHRA and YSYEKL. CDR3 length: 16 residues. Trimming cost V 1 base and J 3 bases, with 15 bases left between them.

This chain uses TRBV5-1 with TRBJ2-7; tentative D call: TRBD1 (5 bases). Germline V gene data show CDR1 as SGHRS and CDR2 as YFSETQ. CDR3 length equals 18 residues. The germline V and J ends were trimmed by 0 bases and 3 bases, with 22 bases remaining between them. CDR3 DNA: TGCGCCAGCAGCTTGGTGTTAGTCGGTCCAGGGAACTTCTACGAGCAGTACTTC. Translating it yields CASSLVLVGPGNFYEQYF.

J is TRBJ2-7 and V is TRBV27; TRBD2 agrees at 13 bases. V shed 6 bases, J shed 6 bases, and the junction held 8 bases outside the gene matches. CDR3 length equals 15 residues. CDR1 is MNHEY, CDR2 SMNVEV, per germline (reference sequence). The CDR3 here is CASSAGTSGKTEQYF. In DNA, the CDR3 is TGTGCCAGCAGCGCGGGGACTAGCGGGAAGACCGAGCAGTACTTC.

The sample holds one count of this clone. This sequence joins TRBV9 and TRBJ2-3; the match to TRBD2 covers 9 bases. CDR1 is SGDLS, CDR2 YYNGEE, per germline. CDR3 length: 16 residues. V lost 3 bases, J lost 6 bases, and 11 bases stayed unmatched. The CDR3 DNA reads as TGTGCCAGCAGCGGTTCTTCGGGACTAGCAGGTGATACGCAGTATTTT. This codes for CASSGSSGLAGDTQYF. The whole variable domain, filled in from reference TRBV9 and TRBJ2-3, reads DSGVTQTPKHLITATGQRVTLRCSPRSGDLSVYWYQQSLDQGLQFLIQYYNGEERAKGNILERFSAQQFPDLHSELNLSSLELGDSALYFCASSGSSGLAGDTQYFGPGTRLTVL.

This chain connects TRBV6-1 to TRBJ2-2, with TRBD1 matching over 7 bases. V shed 6 bases and J 8 bases; nucleotides not matched to a gene: 9. CDR1 MNHNS and CDR2 SASEGT come from the germline V gene. The CDR3 sequence is 14 residues long. The CDR3 DNA follows: TGTGCCAGCAGGGAACCTCAGGGGGTGGGGGAGCTGTTTTTT. It codes for CASREPQGVGELFF.

The genes are TRBV6-5 and TRBJ2-1, with TRBD1 as a possible D gene (5 bases). This CDR3 spans 11 amino acids. Looked up from germline, CDR1 is MNHEY and CDR2 is SVGAGI. V gave up 4 bases and J gave up 8 bases, with 6 bases separating them. The CDR3 protein is CASSSGYEQFF. The CDR3 region has the DNA TGTGCCAGCAGTTCAGGGTATGAGCAGTTCTTC.

With regard to this clone: One junction end does not reproduce the germline sequence, and a read error may be involved. V usage is TRBV5-8 and J usage is TRBJ2-5; the match to TRBD1 covers 7 bases. Per the germline V gene, CDR1 is SGHTS and CDR2 is YDEGEE. The CDR3 spans 9 residues. CDR3 loop: CASSLGTDF. CDR3 nucleotides: TGTGCCAGCAGCCTCGGGACAGACTTC. The complete variable domain, with remaining parts taken from reference TRBV5-8 and TRBJ2-5, reads EAGVTQSPTHLIKTRGQQATLRCSPISGHTSVYWYQQALGLGLQFLLWYDEGEERNRGNFPPRFSGRQFPNYSSELNVNALELEDSALYLCASSLGTDFGPGTRLLVL.

This chain links TRBV6-6 with TRBJ1-3; no definite D call. The germline CDR1 and CDR2 sequences are MNHNY and SVGAGI (reference sequence). The CDR3 extends over 15 amino acids. Trimming took 2 bases from V and 7 from J, leaving 15 bases between them. CDR3 nucleotide sequence: TGTGCCAGCAGTTACGTTGAGGCAAACGGTAACACCATATATTTT. This translates into CASSYVEANGNTIYF.

V and J are TRBV13 and TRBJ2-2; 11 positions agree with TRBD1. Germline V gives CDR1 PRHDT, CDR2 FYEKMQ (reference sequence). This CDR3 region has 16 residues. J gave up 8 bases and V 6 bases, and 11 bases lay outside the gene matches. This CDR3 reads CASRTRGQGALGELFF. The CDR3 DNA sequence: TGTGCCAGCAGAACCCGCGGACAGGGGGCCTTGGGGGAGCTGTTTTTT.

This clone came up once. This chain connects TRBV25-1 to TRBJ2-7; D is possibly TRBD2 (6 bases). The germline V gene encodes CDR1 MGHDK and CDR2 SYGVNS. CDR3 length: 15 residues. V lost 4 bases and J 0 bases, leaving 13 bases between the germline ends. CDR3 in DNA: TGTGCCAGCAGTGTTGGGGGAGGCGGCTCCTACGAGCAGTACTTC. Residues: CASSVGGGGSYEQYF.